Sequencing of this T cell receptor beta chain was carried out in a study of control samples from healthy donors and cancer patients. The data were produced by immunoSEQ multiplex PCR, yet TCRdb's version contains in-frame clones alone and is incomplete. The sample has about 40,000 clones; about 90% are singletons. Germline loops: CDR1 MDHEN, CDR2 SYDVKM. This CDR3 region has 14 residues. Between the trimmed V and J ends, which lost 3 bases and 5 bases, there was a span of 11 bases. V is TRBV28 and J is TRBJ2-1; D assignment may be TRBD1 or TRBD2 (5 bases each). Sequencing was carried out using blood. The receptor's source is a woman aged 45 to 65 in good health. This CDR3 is CASSFSGTHNEQFF. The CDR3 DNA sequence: TGTGCCAGCAGTTTTTCAGGGACCCACAATGAGCAGTTCTTC.